The rows below give T cell receptor beta chains drawn from one sample of a study of blood T cell repertoires in COVID-19. Using immunoSEQ multiplex PCR, the repertoire was profiled, and TCRdb retains in-frame clones only, with some absent. The repertoire has some 220,000 clones, approximately 85% of them found once; the top ten carry approximately 2.3%. Sequencing was performed on peripheral blood. These receptors came from a woman in her 70s with COVID-19, enrolled during active disease. Both conserved end residues are part of each CDR3. Fields, in order: J gene, V gene, clone size, D gene, CDR3 DNA, CDR3 protein. The D gene is left open where the match is weak. Clone size is not always given. Where it is, it says once, few, many or a class for expanded clones.

J gene: TRBJ2-2; V gene: TRBV7-9; clone size: -; D gene: -; CDR3 DNA: TGTGCCAGCTCAGCTTATATATTGCGACAGAACACCGGGGAGCTGTTTTTT; CDR3 protein: CASSAYILRQNTGELFF
J gene: TRBJ2-5; V gene: TRBV3-1/TRBV3-2; clone size: -; D gene: TRBD2; CDR3 DNA: TGTGCCAGCAGGCCTACTAGCGGGGGGTGGGAGACCCAGTACTTC; CDR3 protein: CASRPTSGGWETQYF
J gene: TRBJ2-1; V gene: TRBV25-1; clone size: -; D gene: TRBD1; CDR3 DNA: TGTGCCAGCAGTGACCAGACAGGGGGAACGTACAATGAGCAGTTCTTC; CDR3 protein: CASSDQTGGTYNEQFF
J gene: TRBJ1-1; V gene: TRBV11-3; clone size: -; D gene: -; CDR3 DNA: TGTGCCAGCAGCTTTACAGTGAACACTGAAGCTTTCTTT; CDR3 protein: CASSFTVNTEAFF
J gene: TRBJ1-1; V gene: TRBV18; clone size: -; D gene: TRBD1; CDR3 DNA: TGTGCCAGCCGACAGGGAATGAACACTGAAGCTTTCTTT; CDR3 protein: CASRQGMNTEAFF
J gene: TRBJ1-1; V gene: TRBV3-1/TRBV3-2; clone size: few; D gene: TRBD1; CDR3 DNA: TGTGCCAGCAGCCTTACAGGGGATACTGAAGCTTTCTTT; CDR3 protein: CASSLTGDTEAFF
J gene: TRBJ1-6; V gene: TRBV7-2; clone size: once; D gene: TRBD1; CDR3 DNA: TGTGCCAGCAGCTTAGTTACAGGGGTTGGTTCACCCCTCCACTTT; CDR3 protein: CASSLVTGVGSPLHF
J gene: TRBJ2-7; V gene: TRBV27; clone size: -; D gene: -; CDR3 DNA: TGTGCCAGCAGTTTCCGAAGGACAGAGGCCTACGAGCAGTACTTC; CDR3 protein: CASSFRRTEAYEQYF
J gene: TRBJ1-1; V gene: TRBV7-2; clone size: -; D gene: -; CDR3 DNA: TGTGCCAGCAGCTTAGTGACGACTTCTTTGAACACTGAAGCTTTCTTT; CDR3 protein: CASSLVTTSLNTEAFF
J gene: TRBJ1-2; V gene: TRBV5-6; clone size: -; D gene: -; CDR3 DNA: TGTGCCAGCACTTTGGGCCCGGGGGATGGCTACACCTTC; CDR3 protein: CASTLGPGDGYTF
J gene: TRBJ1-6; V gene: TRBV7-3; clone size: -; D gene: TRBD1; CDR3 DNA: TGTGCCAGCAGCTTAACAGGGACAGGGAACTCACCCCTCCACTTT; CDR3 protein: CASSLTGTGNSPLHF
J gene: TRBJ2-2; V gene: TRBV30; clone size: -; D gene: TRBD2; CDR3 DNA: TGTGCCTGGAGTTTTTTTAGCGGGACCCTCACCGGGGAGCTGTTTTTT; CDR3 protein: CAWSFFSGTLTGELFF
J gene: TRBJ2-5; V gene: TRBV5-6; clone size: -; D gene: TRBD2; CDR3 DNA: TGTGCCAGCAGCTTGGGTTTAGCGGGGGAGGAGACCCAGTACTTC; CDR3 protein: CASSLGLAGEETQYF
J gene: TRBJ1-1; V gene: TRBV4-3; clone size: -; D gene: TRBD1; CDR3 DNA: TGCGCCAGCAGCCAAGTATTGGGACAGCTGGGTGGGAACACTGAAGCTTTCTTT; CDR3 protein: CASSQVLGQLGGNTEAFF
J gene: TRBJ2-2; V gene: TRBV5-1; clone size: -; D gene: TRBD1; CDR3 DNA: TGCGCCAGCAGCTGGGGGGACAGGGTAACCGGGGAGCTGTTTTTT; CDR3 protein: CASSWGDRVTGELFF
J gene: TRBJ2-3; V gene: TRBV5-8; clone size: -; D gene: TRBD1; CDR3 DNA: TGTGCCAGCAGCTCGGGTGCCGGGACAGGGGCCACAGATACGCAGTATTTT; CDR3 protein: CASSSGAGTGATDTQYF
J gene: TRBJ1-5; V gene: TRBV10-2; clone size: -; D gene: -; CDR3 DNA: TGCGCCAGCAGTGATCTCGGGAATCAGCCCCAGCATTTT; CDR3 protein: CASSDLGNQPQHF
J gene: TRBJ1-2; V gene: TRBV7-2; clone size: -; D gene: -; CDR3 DNA: TGTGCCAGCAGCTTAGATCCAGGGTATAACTATGGCTACACCTTC; CDR3 protein: CASSLDPGYNYGYTF
J gene: TRBJ2-1; V gene: TRBV10-3; clone size: -; D gene: TRBD2; CDR3 DNA: TGTGCCATCAGTGAGTTCACTGGCGGGGGATCGGAGTTCTTC; CDR3 protein: CAISEFTGGGSEFF
J gene: TRBJ1-1; V gene: TRBV19; clone size: few; D gene: -; CDR3 DNA: TGTGCCAGTAGTACCCGAGGGAACACTGAAGCTTTCTTT; CDR3 protein: CASSTRGNTEAFF
J gene: TRBJ2-3; V gene: TRBV6-4; clone size: -; D gene: -; CDR3 DNA: TGTGCCAGCAGTCGGGACTCTCCAGATACGCAGTATTTT; CDR3 protein: CASSRDSPDTQYF
J gene: TRBJ1-5; V gene: TRBV6-5; clone size: -; D gene: -; CDR3 DNA: TGTGCCACCCGGACAGATCATAGCAATCAGCCCCAGCATTTT; CDR3 protein: CATRTDHSNQPQHF
J gene: TRBJ1-3; V gene: TRBV3-1/TRBV3-2; clone size: -; D gene: -; CDR3 DNA: TGTGCCAGCAGGAGCTACTCTGGAAACACCATATATTTT; CDR3 protein: CASRSYSGNTIYF
J gene: TRBJ2-7; V gene: TRBV29-1; clone size: -; D gene: -; CDR3 DNA: TGCAGCGTTGAAGATTCGTACGAGCAGTACTTC; CDR3 protein: CSVEDSYEQYF
J gene: TRBJ1-1; V gene: TRBV13; clone size: -; D gene: -; CDR3 DNA: TGTGCCAGCAGCTTAAACCCAGGCGCTAACACTGAAGCTTTCTTT; CDR3 protein: CASSLNPGANTEAFF
J gene: TRBJ1-2; V gene: TRBV6-1; clone size: -; D gene: -; CDR3 DNA: TGTGCCAGCAGTGATGAGCTTCGACAGGAAAACTATGGCTACACCTTC; CDR3 protein: CASSDELRQENYGYTF
J gene: TRBJ2-7; V gene: TRBV6-5; clone size: -; D gene: TRBD2; CDR3 DNA: TGTGCCAGCACTCCGACTAGCCTGATCGGCGAGCAGTACTTC; CDR3 protein: CASTPTSLIGEQYF
J gene: TRBJ2-2; V gene: TRBV12-5; clone size: -; D gene: -; CDR3 DNA: TGTGCTAGTGGTTTGTCCAATCAGAACACCGGGGAGCTGTTTTTT; CDR3 protein: CASGLSNQNTGELFF
J gene: TRBJ1-1; V gene: TRBV5-1; clone size: -; D gene: -; CDR3 DNA: TGCGCCAGCAGCTTCGATGGACAGAACACTGAAGCTTTCTTT; CDR3 protein: CASSFDGQNTEAFF
J gene: TRBJ2-3; V gene: TRBV7-2; clone size: -; D gene: TRBD2; CDR3 DNA: TGTGCCAGCAGTCTTACTAGCGGGGGGTCAGATACGCAGTATTTT; CDR3 protein: CASSLTSGGSDTQYF
J gene: TRBJ2-3; V gene: TRBV7-8; clone size: -; D gene: TRBD2; CDR3 DNA: TGTGCCAGCTATGGGGGGGGTGATACGCAGTATTTT; CDR3 protein: CASYGGGDTQYF
J gene: TRBJ1-2; V gene: TRBV28; clone size: -; D gene: TRBD1; CDR3 DNA: TGTGCCAGCAGTCCTTTGGACAGGGGAACCAACTATGGCTACACCTTC; CDR3 protein: CASSPLDRGTNYGYTF
J gene: TRBJ1-2; V gene: TRBV7-9; clone size: -; D gene: -; CDR3 DNA: TGTGCCAGCAGCCAAAGTTCATCAGGCCACACCTTC; CDR3 protein: CASSQSSSGHTF
J gene: TRBJ2-7; V gene: TRBV6-5; clone size: -; D gene: -; CDR3 DNA: TGTGCCACTACTAGCTCCTACGAGCAGTACTTC; CDR3 protein: CATTSSYEQYF
J gene: TRBJ2-7; V gene: TRBV3-1/TRBV3-2; clone size: -; D gene: TRBD2; CDR3 DNA: TGTGCCAGCAGGAAACTAGCGGGGGGCTCCTACGAGCAGTACTTC; CDR3 protein: CASRKLAGGSYEQYF
J gene: TRBJ2-3; V gene: TRBV7-3; clone size: -; D gene: -; CDR3 DNA: TGTGCCAGCAGCTTAATAGCGCCGCCTGGGGATACGCAGTATTTT; CDR3 protein: CASSLIAPPGDTQYF
J gene: TRBJ2-7; V gene: TRBV12-2; clone size: -; D gene: -; CDR3 DNA: TGTGCAAGTCGCTTACCGCCGGGAGCTACCTCCTACGAGCAGTACTTC; CDR3 protein: CASRLPPGATSYEQYF
J gene: TRBJ1-5; V gene: TRBV6-5; clone size: -; D gene: -; CDR3 DNA: TGTGCCAGCGAGGGCCGGGCTCGCAATCAGCCCCAGCATTTT; CDR3 protein: CASEGRARNQPQHF
J gene: TRBJ2-1; V gene: TRBV7-7; clone size: few; D gene: -; CDR3 DNA: TGTGCTAGCAGCTTAGGCGGGAATTCCAATGAGCAGTTCTTC; CDR3 protein: CASSLGGNSNEQFF
J gene: TRBJ1-2; V gene: TRBV7-9; clone size: -; D gene: TRBD1; CDR3 DNA: TGTGCCAGCAGCTCCAGGGGGCCAGGGGAGCGAGGCTACACCTTC; CDR3 protein: CASSSRGPGERGYTF
J gene: TRBJ1-3; V gene: TRBV4-1; clone size: -; D gene: -; CDR3 DNA: TGCGCCAGCAGCCAAGAATGGATAGGACAGTACTCTGGAAACACCATATATTTT; CDR3 protein: CASSQEWIGQYSGNTIYF
J gene: TRBJ1-5; V gene: TRBV11-2; clone size: -; D gene: -; CDR3 DNA: TGTGCCAGCAGCCCCCGTTTGGGCCAGCCCCAGCATTTT; CDR3 protein: CASSPRLGQPQHF
J gene: TRBJ2-1; V gene: TRBV10-3; clone size: -; D gene: TRBD2; CDR3 DNA: TGTGCCATCAGTGCCCCGACTAGCGGGGACGACAATGAGCAGTTCTTC; CDR3 protein: CAISAPTSGDDNEQFF
J gene: TRBJ2-3; V gene: TRBV5-4; clone size: -; D gene: -; CDR3 DNA: TGTGCCAGCAGCTCGATTCACGTAGCGACAGATACGCAGTATTTT; CDR3 protein: CASSSIHVATDTQYF
J gene: TRBJ2-1; V gene: TRBV24-1; clone size: -; D gene: -; CDR3 DNA: TGTGCCACCGGGCTCCACAATGAGCAGTTCTTC; CDR3 protein: CATGLHNEQFF
J gene: TRBJ1-5; V gene: TRBV11-2; clone size: -; D gene: -; CDR3 DNA: TGTGCCAGCAGCCAAGAGCTAGGGGGCAATCAGCCCCAGCATTTT; CDR3 protein: CASSQELGGNQPQHF
J gene: TRBJ1-4; V gene: TRBV6-2/TRBV6-3; clone size: -; D gene: -; CDR3 DNA: TGTGCCAGCAGTAATACAAAGAATGAAAAACTGTTTTTT; CDR3 protein: CASSNTKNEKLFF
J gene: TRBJ1-2; V gene: TRBV6-2/TRBV6-3; clone size: -; D gene: -; CDR3 DNA: TGTGCCAGCAGCCGATCGGGAGTCTATGGCTACACCTTC; CDR3 protein: CASSRSGVYGYTF
J gene: TRBJ2-2; V gene: TRBV5-4; clone size: -; D gene: -; CDR3 DNA: TGTGCCAGCAGCATGGTTAAGGAGACCGGGGAGCTGTTTTTT; CDR3 protein: CASSMVKETGELFF
J gene: TRBJ2-2; V gene: TRBV27; clone size: -; D gene: TRBD2; CDR3 DNA: TGTGCCAGCAGTTCACCAACTAGCGGGGGGCCGGGCGGGGAGCTGTTTTTT; CDR3 protein: CASSSPTSGGPGGELFF
J gene: TRBJ2-3; V gene: TRBV3-1/TRBV3-2; clone size: -; D gene: TRBD2; CDR3 DNA: TGTGCCAGCAGCCCCCGGACTAGCGGGGGGCCTGGTTCTGGCACAGATACGCAGTATTTT; CDR3 protein: CASSPRTSGGPGSGTDTQYF
J gene: TRBJ2-1; V gene: TRBV6-4; clone size: -; D gene: TRBD2; CDR3 DNA: TGTGCCAGCAGTTACTCGGGCGGGAGCTCCTACAATGAGCAGTTCTTC; CDR3 protein: CASSYSGGSSYNEQFF
J gene: TRBJ1-1; V gene: TRBV7-2; clone size: -; D gene: -; CDR3 DNA: TGTGCCAGCAGCTCAAACCCCCTGGGGGGGAACACTGAAGCTTTCTTT; CDR3 protein: CASSSNPLGGNTEAFF
J gene: TRBJ2-5; V gene: TRBV19; clone size: few; D gene: TRBD1; CDR3 DNA: TGTGCCAGTAGTATAAGCGGACAGGGGGCGATGGAGACCCAGTACTTC; CDR3 protein: CASSISGQGAMETQYF
J gene: TRBJ2-3; V gene: TRBV7-9; clone size: -; D gene: -; CDR3 DNA: TGTGCCGCAACCAGGCCATCGGGCACAGATACGCAGTATTTT; CDR3 protein: CAATRPSGTDTQYF
J gene: TRBJ1-1; V gene: TRBV12-5; clone size: -; D gene: -; CDR3 DNA: TGTGCTAGGAACAGCGATTCGGGAACTGAAGCTTTCTTT; CDR3 protein: CARNSDSGTEAFF
J gene: TRBJ1-2; V gene: TRBV11-3; clone size: -; D gene: -; CDR3 DNA: TGTGCCAGCAGCCCAACCCGGACAGCCGGCTACACCTTC; CDR3 protein: CASSPTRTAGYTF
J gene: TRBJ1-4; V gene: TRBV25-1; clone size: -; D gene: TRBD1; CDR3 DNA: TGTGCCAGCAGTGAAACAGGGGGCGATAATGAAAAACTGTTTTTT; CDR3 protein: CASSETGGDNEKLFF
J gene: TRBJ1-3; V gene: TRBV5-5; clone size: -; D gene: TRBD1; CDR3 DNA: TGTGCCAGCAGCTCGGTGACAGGGCCAGGAAACACCATATATTTT; CDR3 protein: CASSSVTGPGNTIYF
J gene: TRBJ2-1; V gene: TRBV19; clone size: -; D gene: TRBD2; CDR3 DNA: TGTGCCAGCAGTCGAACTAGCGGGAGCTCCTACAATGAGCAGTTCTTC; CDR3 protein: CASSRTSGSSYNEQFF